The 29 T cell receptor beta chains reported below all come from one sample, sequenced in a study of graft-versus-host responses after intestinal transplantation (dated by TCRdb to about 2021). These receptors are not linked to any known antigen. The time point label for this specimen denotes: cells obtained before transplantation from donor or recipient. The protocol used for the library was the immunoSEQ multiplex PCR assay. TCRdb provides this immuneACCESS table in a form limited to in-frame rearrangements. Some clones are lacking; in checked studies, under half of them reflect an unresolved V gene, and why the rest are absent is not known. The sample table records some 96,000 clones; roughly nine tenths of these occur just once. About 0.95% of the sample is in the top ten clones. Source: unstimulated CD4+ T cells sorted from spleen or lymph node cells, taken before transplant. Receptors originate from a human donor who was the organ donor for an intestinal transplant.

The chain couples TRBV4-2 to TRBJ2-6; perhaps TRBD1 as D (5 bases). V lost 0 bases and J 2 bases, leaving 14 bases between the germline ends. Germline CDR1 LGHNA, CDR2 YNFKEQ. CDR3 length: 18 residues. The CDR3 nucleotides are TGTGCCAGCAGCCAAGAGTCGTGGGGCAGTCCTGGGGCCAACGTCCTGACTTTC. Its translation is CASSQESWGSPGANVLTF.

The rearrangement uses TRBV19 and TRBJ2-3; no clear D. Germline CDR1 is LNHDA and CDR2 is SQIVND (reference sequence). There are 14 residues in the CDR3. Trimming pared 4 bases from V and 0 bases from J, leaving 8 bases between. The CDR3 reads CASSTSTSTDTQYF. Here the CDR3 DNA reads TGTGCCAGTAGTACATCAACTAGCACAGATACGCAGTATTTT.

This clone was recorded only once. This chain joins TRBV7-9 and TRBJ1-1; D is unresolved. Germline V gene sequence: CDR1 SEHNR, CDR2 FQNEAQ (reference sequence). The ends were cut back, 5 bases at V and 7 bases at J, with 11 bases in the middle. This CDR3 spans 12 amino acids. The CDR3, as DNA: TGTGCCAGCAGCCTCGACGGGGTTGAAGCTTTCTTT. Protein: CASSLDGVEAFF.

Only one count was recorded for this clone. The chain has TRBV30 and TRBJ1-1; no firm D call. The CDR3 loop spans 12 amino acids. Trimming left V 2 bases short and J 3 bases short, with 7 bases between. CDR1 GTSNPN and CDR2 SVGIG come from the germline V gene (reference sequence). This CDR3 reads CAWSLEYTEAFF. The DNA of the CDR3 is TGTGCCTGGAGTCTGGAGTACACTGAAGCTTTCTTT.

The chain combines TRBV28 with TRBJ2-1; TRBD2 matches 8 bases. CDR1 is MDHEN and CDR2 is SYDVKM in the germline V gene. This CDR3 has 15 residues. J was trimmed by 5 bases and V by 2 bases; bases with no gene match: 5. CDR3 residues: CASSLAGGRNNEQFF. The CDR3 DNA reads TGTGCCAGCAGTTTAGCGGGGGGACGAAACAATGAGCAGTTCTTC.

The rearrangement uses TRBV2 and TRBJ1-6; 12 bases agree with TRBD1. The CDR3 extends over 14 amino acids. The trim removed 4 bases at V and 13 bases at J, leaving 5 bases unmatched. The V gene's germline CDR1 is SNHLY and CDR2 FYNNEI. The DNA of the CDR3 is TGTGCCAGCAGTGGGGACAGGGGGCCTAATCCCCTCCACTTT. Protein: CASSGDRGPNPLHF. Based on the CDR3 plus reference TRBV2 and TRBJ1-6, the full variable domain is EPEVTQTPSHQVTQMGQEVILRCVPISNHLYFYWYRQILGQKVEFLVSFYNNEISEKSEIFDDQFSVERPDGSNFTLKIRSTKLEDSAMYFCASSGDRGPNPLHFGNGTRLTVT.

The J gene is TRBJ2-3, the V gene TRBV7-2, with 9 positions matching TRBD2. From germline, CDR1 is SGHTA and CDR2 FQGNSA. With 5 bases clipped from V and 6 bases from J, the junction kept 9 bases outside the gene matches. CDR3 size: 15 residues. Here the CDR3 reads CASSLDPSGADTQYF. Written as DNA, the CDR3 is TGTGCCAGCAGCCTCGATCCTAGCGGGGCGGATACGCAGTATTTT.

The chain uses TRBV18 and TRBJ1-5, with D possibly being TRBD1 (6 bases). V lost 6 bases and J lost 4, with 13 bases in between. Germline loops: CDR1 KGHSH, CDR2 LQKENI. The CDR3 length is 14 residues. The CDR3 reads CASSRDNQNQPQHF. DNA for the CDR3: TGTGCCAGCTCCCGGGACAACCAAAATCAGCCCCAGCATTTT.

The chain couples TRBV19 to TRBJ1-4; D not certain. The CDR3 spans 14 residues. Germline CDR1 and CDR2: LNHDA and SQIVND (reference sequence). V gave up 1 base and J gave up 3 bases, with 6 bases separating them. The CDR3 region is CASSIVHSNEKLFF. CDR3 nucleotide sequence: TGTGCCAGTAGTATAGTACACTCTAATGAAAAACTGTTTTTT.

This clone was found a few times. V gene TRBV28 combines with J gene TRBJ1-4; D might be TRBD1 (5 bases). CDR3 size: 10 residues. With 4 bases removed from V and 14 bases from J, the gap between germline ends came to 8 bases. CDR1 and CDR2 from the germline V gene are MDHEN and SYDVKM. CDR3 loop: CASSSKGLFF. The CDR3 nucleotides are TGTGCCAGCAGTTCTAAGGGGCTGTTTTTT.

The chain carries TRBV5-4 and TRBJ2-3; 9 bases are shared with TRBD2. The ends lost 2 bases at V and 0 bases at J; junction bases unmatched: 4. CDR3 length: 16 amino acids. From germline, CDR1 is SGHNT and CDR2 YYREEE (reference sequence). The CDR3: CASSLGSGGSTDTQYF. DNA for the CDR3: TGTGCCAGCAGCTTAGGTAGCGGGGGAAGCACAGATACGCAGTATTTT.

This clone turned up a few times. The chain employs TRBV10-3 and TRBJ2-3; 8 nucleotides match TRBD1. The germline V gene has CDR1 ENHRY and CDR2 SYGVKD. Trimming removed 6 bases from V and 1 base from J; junction bases left unmatched: 0. The CDR3 covers 13 residues. This CDR3 is CAIRDRGTDTQYF. CDR3 nucleotide sequence: TGTGCCATCAGGGACAGGGGCACAGATACGCAGTATTTT.

This clone was observed a single time. V and J are TRBV4-2 and TRBJ1-5; TRBD1 agrees at 7 bases. The V and J ends lost 3 bases and 4 bases, in that order; junction bases with no gene match: 12. CDR3 length: 17 residues. The V gene's germline CDR1 is LGHNA and CDR2 YNFKEQ. The CDR3 loop is CASSQGGGSEINQPQHF. The CDR3 DNA reads TGTGCCAGCAGCCAGGGAGGGGGCTCTGAAATAAATCAGCCCCAGCATTTT.

This sequence joins TRBV5-6 and TRBJ1-4; 11 bases align to TRBD1. This CDR3 contains 16 residues. Trimming removed 3 bases from V and 3 bases from J; junction bases left unmatched: 4. Germline V gives CDR1 SGHDT, CDR2 YYEEEE. CDR3 coding DNA: TGTGCCAGCAGCTGGGACAGGGGGAGGGCTAATGAAAAACTGTTTTTT. Amino acid sequence: CASSWDRGRANEKLFF.

The rearrangement joins TRBV6-1 to TRBJ1-6; 9 bases match TRBD1. With 4 bases clipped from V and 7 bases from J, the junction kept 8 bases outside the gene matches. Germline CDR1 is MNHNS and CDR2 is SASEGT. This CDR3 has 16 amino acids. The CDR3, as DNA: TGTGCCAGCAGTGGCGGACAGGGGATGCGAAATTCACCCCTCCACTTT. Translating gives CASSGGQGMRNSPLHF.

The gene calls are TRBV18 and TRBJ1-6; TRBD1 aligns across 7 bases. Germline V gene sequence: CDR1 KGHSH, CDR2 LQKENI. Trimming at V came to 5 bases and at J to 6 bases, leaving 4 bases not matched to a gene. This CDR3 spans 14 amino acids. The chain's CDR3 is CASSTGTANSPLHF. The CDR3 DNA reads as TGTGCCAGCTCAACCGGGACAGCTAATTCACCCCTCCACTTT.

The chain combines TRBV29-1 with TRBJ1-1, with D perhaps matching TRBD1 (6 bases). Trimming left V 8 bases short and J 3 bases short, with 13 bases between. The germline V gene has CDR1 SQVTM and CDR2 ANQGSEA. The CDR3 runs to 12 residues. The CDR3 protein is CSSDRTDTEAFF. The CDR3 nucleotides are TGCAGCTCCGACAGGACAGACACTGAAGCTTTCTTT.

This chain uses TRBV29-1 with TRBJ1-1; D remains unclear. CDR3 length: 12 residues. The V gene's germline CDR1 is SQVTM and CDR2 ANQGSEA. V lost 4 bases to trimming and J lost 6 bases, with 12 bases between them. CDR3 sequence (DNA): TGCAGCGTTGCGACCCCACGGGCTGAAGCTTTCTTT. Translating gives CSVATPRAEAFF.

The CDR3: CASSESRGDYNEQFF. As DNA, the CDR3 is TGCGCCAGCAGTGAGTCTAGGGGCGACTACAATGAGCAGTTCTTC. The chain is built from TRBV10-1 and TRBJ2-1, with D perhaps TRBD1 (5 bases). There are 15 residues in the CDR3. Trimming stripped 0 bases from V and 3 bases from J, with 9 bases between. Germline values: CDR1 WNHNN, CDR2 SYGVQD (reference sequence).

This chain joins TRBV28 and TRBJ2-7; no definite D call. With 6 bases removed from V and 2 bases from J, the gap between germline ends came to 5 bases. This CDR3 comprises 11 residues. Germline V gene data show CDR1 as MDHEN and CDR2 as SYDVKM. The CDR3 nucleotides read TGTGCCAGCAGGACCCCCTACGAGCAGTACTTC. Translation gives CASRTPYEQYF.

V is TRBV11-2 and J is TRBJ2-7; weak D call: TRBD2 (6 bases). This CDR3 is built from 15 residues. CDR1 is SGHAT, CDR2 FQNNGV, per germline. The ends were cut back, 1 base at V and 0 bases at J, with 10 bases in the middle. The CDR3 bases are TGTGCCAGCAGCTTAGCGGGGGTTACCTCCTACGAGCAGTACTTC. Amino acids: CASSLAGVTSYEQYF.

The V call is TRBV5-1, the J call TRBJ1-1; D is undetermined. The length of the CDR3 is 15 residues. V was shortened by 5 bases and J by 8 bases, with 22 bases between the two germline ends. CDR1 SGHRS and CDR2 YFSETQ come from the germline V gene. The CDR3 is CASRAAQLLTAEAFF. In DNA form, the CDR3 reads TGCGCCAGCAGGGCCGCACAACTCCTTACTGCCGAAGCTTTCTTT.

This rearrangement joins TRBV6-5 to TRBJ1-2; D call uncertain. The germline V gene encodes CDR1 MNHEY and CDR2 SVGAGI. V lost 6 bases to trimming and J lost 5 bases, with 4 bases between them. The CDR3 extends over 10 amino acids. The CDR3: CASRMYGYTF. The CDR3 nucleotides are TGTGCCAGCAGGATGTATGGCTACACCTTC.

This sequence joins TRBV6-5 and TRBJ2-7, with D possibly matching TRBD1 (6 bases). The CDR3 consists of 15 residues. Germline V lookup: CDR1 MNHEY, CDR2 SVGAGI. Trimming took off 4 bases at V and 2 bases at J, with 15 bases between the two ends. CDR3: CASSWSLQGTYEQYF. Written as DNA, the CDR3 is TGTGCCAGCAGTTGGTCCTTACAGGGAACCTACGAGCAGTACTTC.

In nucleotides, the CDR3 is TGTGCCAGCAAATACAGGGGACCGAACACTGAAGCTTTCTTT. This gives the protein CASKYRGPNTEAFF. The V gene is TRBV19, the J gene TRBJ1-1; 7 nucleotides line up with TRBD1. With 9 bases clipped from V and 1 base from J, the junction kept 8 bases outside the gene matches. The CDR3 covers 14 residues. CDR1 is LNHDA and CDR2 is SQIVND in the germline V gene (reference sequence).

The V call is TRBV28, the J call TRBJ1-4, with D perhaps TRBD1 (6 bases). This CDR3 has 13 residues. Germline V gene lookup returns CDR1 MDHEN and CDR2 SYDVKM. V lost 5 bases and J 8 bases, leaving 12 bases between the germline ends. The CDR3: CASSTGMEEKLFF. The CDR3, as DNA: TGTGCCAGCAGTACAGGGATGGAAGAAAAACTGTTTTTT.

CDR3 in amino acids: CAISERQADEKLFF. As DNA, the CDR3 is TGTGCCATCAGTGAAAGGCAGGCAGATGAAAAACTGTTTTTT. The rearrangement joins TRBV10-3 to TRBJ1-4, with D unclear. Germline V CDR1 and CDR2: ENHRY, SYGVKD. The CDR3 runs 14 residues. V lost 3 bases to trimming and J lost 6 bases, with 11 bases between them.

The chain employs TRBV5-4 and TRBJ2-3; the D gene is possibly TRBD1 (7 bases). This CDR3 comprises 15 residues. Germline CDR1 reads SGHNT; CDR2 reads YYREEE (reference sequence). V dropped 3 bases and J dropped 0 bases, with 11 bases sitting between them. CDR3 residues: CASSSQGRSTDTQYF. For the CDR3, the DNA is TGTGCCAGCAGCTCACAGGGGAGGAGCACAGATACGCAGTATTTT. The full variable domain, its missing parts supplied by reference TRBV5-4 and TRBJ2-3, is ETGVTQSPTHLIKTRGQQVTLRCSSQSGHNTVSWYQQALGQGPQFIFQYYREEENGRGNFPPRFSGLQFPNYSSELNVNALELDDSALYLCASSSQGRSTDTQYFGPGTRLTVL.

The chain carries TRBV28 and TRBJ1-5; TRBD1 is a possible D gene (6 bases). The V end lost 3 bases, the J end lost 3 bases, and 9 bases lay between the germline ends. There are 14 residues in the CDR3. The V gene's germline CDR1 is MDHEN and CDR2 SYDVKM. The DNA for the CDR3 is TGTGCCAGCAGTTTGGGACACCTCAATCAGCCCCAGCATTTT. Translation gives CASSLGHLNQPQHF. Variable domain in full (rest from reference TRBV28 and TRBJ1-5): DVKVTQSSRYLVKRTGEKVFLECVQDMDHENMFWYRQDPGLGLRLIYFSYDVKMKEKGDIPEGYSVSREKKERFSLILESASTNQTSMYLCASSLGHLNQPQHFGDGTRLSIL.